Below are 5 T cell receptor beta chains sequenced from a single sample in a study of shared clonotypes between healthy human individuals. CD45RO-negative, CCR7-selected cells formed the naive CD8 fraction, which excluded terminally differentiated effector memory CD45RA+ cells. Using immunoSEQ multiplex PCR, the repertoire was profiled, and TCRdb retains in-frame clones only, with some absent. The data hold under 1 million clones, with just over 95% observed a single time. The sequenced sample was naive CD8+ T cells sorted from blood. These receptors were taken from a young man in good health.

The V gene is TRBV7-9, the J gene TRBJ2-7; 7 nucleotides agree with TRBD1. The CDR3 has 15 residues. V trimming: 5 bases; J trimming: 5 bases; junction bases outside the gene matches: 12. Germline CDR1 SEHNR, CDR2 FQNEAQ (reference sequence). The CDR3 DNA is TGTGCCAGCAGCCCTACCGTGACAGGGTTCCACGAGCAGTACTTC. Encoded protein: CASSPTVTGFHEQYF.

The V call is TRBV7-8, the J call TRBJ2-2, with TRBD1 matching 9 bases. Germline assignment: CDR1 SGHVS and CDR2 FQNEAQ. The length of the CDR3 is 17 residues. V shed 0 bases and J 5 bases; nucleotides not matched to a gene: 7. The CDR3 DNA sequence: TGTGCCAGCAGCTTAGCTCCCGGACAGGGGACTACCGGGGAGCTGTTTTTT. The encoded protein is CASSLAPGQGTTGELFF. The entire variable domain, with the rest obtained from reference TRBV7-8 and TRBJ2-2, is as follows: GAGVSQSPRYKVAKRGQDVALRCDPISGHVSLFWYQQALGQGPEFLTYFQNEAQLDKSGLPSDRFFAERPEGSVSTLKIQRTQQEDSAVYLCASSLAPGQGTTGELFFGEGSRLTVL.

This chain uses TRBV10-3 with TRBJ2-7; the D gene is possibly TRBD2 (5 bases). CDR3 size: 16 residues. Germline values: CDR1 ENHRY, CDR2 SYGVKD. V was cut by 10 bases and J by 4 bases, with 26 bases left in between. CDR3 residues: CATCPTLPGGGYEQYF. The CDR3 DNA follows: TGTGCCACCTGCCCCACCTTACCCGGTGGAGGTTACGAGCAGTACTTC.

The chain joins TRBV7-6 to TRBJ2-1, with TRBD1 matching over 8 bases. V was pared by 5 bases and J by 9 bases, with 6 bases of the junction left unmatched. The CDR3 runs to 13 residues. The germline gives CDR1 SGHVS, CDR2 FNYEAQ. The chain's CDR3 is CASSQTGAGEQFF. The CDR3 DNA reads as TGTGCCAGCAGCCAGACAGGGGCGGGTGAGCAGTTCTTC.

V usage is TRBV27 and J usage is TRBJ2-3; TRBD2 is a possible D gene (5 bases). Looked up from germline, CDR1 is MNHEY and CDR2 is SMNVEV (reference sequence). Trimming took off 8 bases at V and 6 bases at J, with 21 bases between the two ends. The CDR3 covers 15 residues. For the CDR3, the DNA is TGTGCCAGCCACCCCCTTGGGGAGAGGATTGATACGCAGTATTTT. It specifies CASHPLGERIDTQYF.